This note documents a single T cell receptor (beta chain) sequence. Antigen unknown. Sequenced material consisted of expressed TCRB transcripts (all of the isolated RNA was reverse transcribed). TCRdb's table, derived via immunoSEQ multiplex PCR, lists solely in-frame clones and lacks some. This sample has 200,000 to 300,000 clones, with roughly a tenth found just once. These data come from a study of beta chain features in type 1 diabetes. Across the study: Analysis included 107,917,701 sorted cells drawn from all samples.

Study outcomes and limitations: In every one of the four CD4+ subsets, TCRB CDR3s were moderately but significantly shorter in Type 1 diabetes patients.

V lost 5 bases, J lost 2 bases, and 15 bases lay in between. The germline CDR1 and CDR2 sequences are MDHEN and SYDVKM. This CDR3 spans 15 amino acids. Sequencing was done on a sample of naive CD4+ T cells from blood. The genes are TRBV28 and TRBJ1-1, with D possibly TRBD1 on 5 matching bases. The clonotype comes from a young man with type 1 diabetes. The CDR3 region has the DNA TGTGCCAGCAGTCCCGGAGGGGCAGCTAACACTGAAGCTTTCTTT. Translation gives CASSPGGAANTEAFF.